The 10 T cell receptor beta chains below come from one sample, sequenced in a study of CD8 T cells in ankylosing spondylitis. From the 5' RACE reads, TCRdb called clonotypes with MiXCR, one entry per CDR3 protein. The sample has 150,000 to 200,000 distinct CDR3 sequences; around 17% are singletons. The material sequenced was blood, either unsorted or a sorted T cell fraction (not recorded which). These receptors were obtained from a male donor with ankylosing spondylitis or in good health (not recorded which).

This clonotype was observed many times. The chain combines TRBV5-4 with TRBJ2-2; 11 bases are a match to TRBD2. In germline, CDR1 is SGHNT, CDR2 YYREEE (reference sequence). With 2 bases clipped from V and 0 bases from J, the junction kept 6 bases outside the gene matches. There are 18 residues in the CDR3. The CDR3 DNA reads as TGTGCCAGCAGCTTCCCCGATAGCGGGAGGGCGAACACCGGGGAGCTGTTTTTT. This encodes CASSFPDSGRANTGELFF.

This clonotype was counted ten times or more. This rearrangement joins TRBV29-1 to TRBJ1-1, with TRBD1 matching over 9 bases. Looked up from germline, CDR1 is SQVTM and CDR2 is ANQGSEA. With 7 bases clipped from V and 5 bases from J, the junction kept 11 bases outside the gene matches. The CDR3 totals 14 residues. CDR3 sequence: CSGFGTGWGTEAFF. The CDR3 DNA reads TGCAGCGGATTTGGGACAGGGTGGGGTACTGAAGCTTTCTTT.

This clonotype showed up many times. V is TRBV20-1 and J is TRBJ2-5, with unresolved D. The CDR3 spans 15 residues. Trimming left V 0 bases short and J 7 bases short, with 18 bases between. Germline CDR1 DFQATT, CDR2 SNEGSKA (reference sequence). Written as DNA, the CDR3 is TGCAGTGCTAGAGATCGGGCTACCATCCTGGGGACCCAGTACTTC. This gives the protein CSARDRATILGTQYF.

The table lists this clonotype with a few counts. This chain links TRBV11-3 with TRBJ1-1; TRBD1 matches at 7 bases. V was clipped by 3 bases and J by 8 bases; unmatched bases: 6. Germline V gene data show CDR1 as SGHNT and CDR2 as YENEEA. The CDR3 runs 13 residues. CDR3 sequence: CASSFAQGGEAFF. The CDR3 nucleotides read TGTGCCAGCAGCTTCGCCCAGGGGGGAGAAGCTTTCTTT.

This clonotype was detected ten times or more. V and J are TRBV20-1 and TRBJ2-2; D unresolved. V lost 5 bases to trimming and J lost 2 bases, with 9 bases between them. Per germline, CDR1 DFQATT and CDR2 SNEGSKA (reference sequence). The CDR3 extends over 13 amino acids. CDR3 region: CSAQLSNTGELFF. CDR3 in DNA: TGCAGTGCTCAACTGAGCAACACCGGGGAGCTGTTTTTT.

This sequence joins TRBV5-5 and TRBJ2-3; TRBD2 might be the D (5 bases). CDR3 length: 16 amino acids. V was shortened by 4 bases and J by 1 base, with 16 bases between the two germline ends. Germline lookup yields CDR1 SGHKS and CDR2 YYEKEE (reference sequence). The CDR3 coding sequence is TGTGCCAGCAGCCCCCTGCGGGTGCGCCGCACAGATACGCAGTATTTT. Residues: CASSPLRVRRTDTQYF.

This chain uses TRBV20-1 with TRBJ2-3, with a tentative D call TRBD1 (6 bases). The germline V gene encodes CDR1 DFQATT and CDR2 SNEGSKA (reference sequence). Trimming removed 4 bases from V and 9 bases from J, with 29 bases in between. The CDR3 length is 17 residues. The CDR3 sequence: CSAMGSGDLAPPGTQYF. In DNA, the CDR3 is TGCAGTGCTATGGGGTCAGGGGACCTAGCCCCTCCCGGGACGCAGTATTTT.

The chain is built from TRBV3-1 and TRBJ2-7, with D possibly TRBD2 on 6 matching bases. In germline, CDR1 is LGHDT, CDR2 YNNKEL (reference sequence). This CDR3 has 13 amino acids. V shed 4 bases and J shed 3 bases, with 10 bases lying between them. CDR3 loop: CASSLEGNYEQYF. The DNA for the CDR3 is TGTGCCAGCAGCCTGGAGGGAAACTACGAGCAGTACTTC.

The rearrangement links TRBV12-5 to TRBJ2-1, with 9 bases matching TRBD2. The germline CDR1 and CDR2 sequences are LGHNT and FRNRAP. This CDR3 region has 15 residues. The J segment lost 6 bases and the V segment lost 2 bases, leaving 5 bases of the junction unmatched. The CDR3 sequence is CASGLTGLAGNEQFF. CDR3 nucleotides: TGTGCTAGTGGTTTGACGGGACTAGCCGGCAATGAGCAGTTCTTC.

This chain links TRBV11-2 with TRBJ2-1, with D possibly TRBD2 on 5 matching bases. This CDR3 has 16 residues. Trimming removed 5 bases from V and 0 bases from J, with 14 bases in between. From germline, CDR1 is SGHAT and CDR2 FQNNGV. The CDR3 DNA sequence: TGTGCCAGCAGCCAAGTGACGGAGGCCTCCTACAATGAGCAGTTCTTC. This gives the protein CASSQVTEASYNEQFF.